This T cell receptor (beta chain) derives from a study of T cells after yellow fever vaccination. Study information: Fractions with few cells were prepared using SMART-Seq v4 Ultra Low Input. Study-wide results and limits: Only a small proportion of the clonotypes turned up in both the CD4 and the CD8 compartments, likely arising from convergent recombination.

The CDR3 covers 17 residues. V was shortened by 0 bases and J by 6 bases, with 20 bases between the two germline ends. From germline, CDR1 is DFQATT and CDR2 SNEGSKA (reference sequence). A universal primer site and UMIs were added as TCR cDNA was made by 5'RACE template switching. TCRdb used MiXCR to reprocess the 5' RACE reads, holding one entry per CDR3 protein. This table has about 320,000 distinct CDR3 sequences, about 10% appearing once. This clonotype occurred a few times. Antigen specificity is unknown. This specimen was CD4+ T cells sorted from PBMCs, taken 45 days after the yellow fever booster vaccination. This TCR came from a man aged 18 to 35 who received the YFV17D yellow fever vaccine. The J gene is TRBJ2-2, the V gene TRBV20-1; D tentatively reads TRBD1 or TRBD2 (5 bases each). In DNA form, the CDR3 reads TGCAGTGCTAGAGACCGCCTGAGGGTAACAGGCGCCGGGGAGCTGTTTTTT. It translates to CSARDRLRVTGAGELFF.